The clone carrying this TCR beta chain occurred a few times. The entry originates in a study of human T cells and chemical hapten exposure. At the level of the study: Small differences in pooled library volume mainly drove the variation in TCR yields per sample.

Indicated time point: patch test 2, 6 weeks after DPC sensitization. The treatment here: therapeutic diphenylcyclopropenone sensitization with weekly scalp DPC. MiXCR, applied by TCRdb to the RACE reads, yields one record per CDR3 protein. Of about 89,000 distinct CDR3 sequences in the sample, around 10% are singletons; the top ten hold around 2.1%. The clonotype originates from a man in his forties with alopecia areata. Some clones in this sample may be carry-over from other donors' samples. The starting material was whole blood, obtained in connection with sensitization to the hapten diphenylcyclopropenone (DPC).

CDR3 nucleotide sequence: TGCGCCAGCAGCCAAGGGATGGACAGGGTTCACTACGAGCAGTACTTC. Translating gives CASSQGMDRVHYEQYF. This rearrangement joins TRBV4-3 to TRBJ2-7, with 8 bases fitting TRBD1. The CDR3 loop spans 16 amino acids. Germline V gene lookup returns CDR1 LGHNA and CDR2 YSLEER. The J segment lost 3 bases and the V segment lost 1 base, leaving 8 bases of the junction unmatched.